These 10 T cell receptor beta chains were sequenced from one sample in a study of Ad26.COV2.S vaccination and SARS-CoV-2 variants. Method: immunoSEQ multiplex PCR; TCRdb's copy keeps in-frame clones and lacks some. The repertoire holds 200,000 to 250,000 clones, with roughly 90% as singletons. Regarding treatment: around 19 received Ad26.COV2.S at low or high dose, single or two shots; roughly 5 received placebo; per-sample allocation not given. After the first vaccine or placebo injection, samples were drawn on day 63. The sample was peripheral blood, taken in a trial of Ad26.COV2.S vaccine versus placebo. The receptors were sampled from a person aged 18-65 years who received the Ad26.COV2.S COVID-19 vaccine or a placebo.

The J gene is TRBJ1-4, the V gene TRBV13, with TRBD1 matching over 11 bases. Germline CDR1 and CDR2: PRHDT and FYEKMQ (reference sequence). V gave up 6 bases and J gave up 5 bases; unmatched junction bases: 8. CDR3 size: 16 residues. The CDR3 region is CASRSGQGADNEKLFF. The DNA for the CDR3 is TGTGCCAGCAGGAGTGGACAGGGGGCTGACAATGAAAAACTGTTTTTT.

The gene calls are TRBV28 and TRBJ1-2; 7 bases fit TRBD1. V was clipped by 8 bases and J by 1 base; unmatched bases: 10. Looked up from germline, CDR1 is MDHEN and CDR2 is SYDVKM. This CDR3 is built from 15 residues. The CDR3 reads CASRPQGRVNYGYTF. The DNA for the CDR3 is TGTGCCAGCCGACCACAGGGGCGGGTTAACTATGGCTACACCTTC.

The V and J genes are TRBV30 and TRBJ2-6; D call uncertain. Germline lookup yields CDR1 GTSNPN and CDR2 SVGIG (reference sequence). Trimming took off 0 bases at V and 2 bases at J, with 14 bases between the two ends. The CDR3 covers 17 residues. The CDR3 coding sequence is TGTGCCTGGAGTGTAGAGGAGACCCGTCCTGGGGCCAACGTCCTGACTTTC. As protein: CAWSVEETRPGANVLTF.

The chain links TRBV6-5 to TRBJ2-2, with 8 bases lining up with TRBD1. This CDR3 contains 16 residues. Trimming at V came to 2 bases and at J to 4 bases, leaving 6 bases not matched to a gene. The germline V gene encodes CDR1 MNHEY and CDR2 SVGAGI. The chain's CDR3 is CASSYPGTGITGELFF. In DNA form, the CDR3 reads TGTGCCAGCAGTTACCCGGGGACAGGTATCACCGGGGAGCTGTTTTTT.

The genes are TRBV4-1 and TRBJ1-5; the D is unclear. In germline, CDR1 is MGHRA, CDR2 YSYEKL. The CDR3 totals 16 residues. Trimming pared 0 bases from V and 6 bases from J, leaving 15 bases between. DNA of the CDR3: TGCGCCAGCAGCCAAGATTTCGGAGACAAGGGTCAGCCCCAGCATTTT. This translates into CASSQDFGDKGQPQHF.

A single count supports this clone. J is TRBJ2-5 and V is TRBV30; TRBD2 matches 9 bases. The length of the CDR3 is 17 residues. Germline-derived CDR1 and CDR2 are GTSNPN and SVGIG (reference sequence). The V and J ends lost 0 bases and 4 bases, in that order; junction bases with no gene match: 12. The DNA of the CDR3 is TGTGCCTGGAGTGTACGAAGAAGAGCGGGAGGAGGAGAGACCCAGTACTTC. It translates to CAWSVRRRAGGGETQYF.

The chain joins TRBV9 to TRBJ2-7; D could derive from TRBD1 or TRBD2 (5 bases each). The CDR3 runs to 14 residues. Germline V gene sequence: CDR1 SGDLS, CDR2 YYNGEE. With 4 bases removed from V and 1 base from J, the gap between germline ends came to 12 bases. CDR3 amino acids: CASSSGPFSYEQYF. The DNA for the CDR3 is TGTGCCAGCAGCTCGGGACCGTTTTCCTACGAGCAGTACTTC.

The chain links TRBV6-5 to TRBJ1-3; D not resolved. CDR3 length equals 16 residues. In germline, CDR1 is MNHEY, CDR2 SVGAGI. Trimming shortened V by 2 bases and J by 1 base, and 12 bases separated the two germline ends. CDR3 residues: CASSYGSGVSGNTIYF. The DNA for the CDR3 is TGTGCCAGCAGTTACGGGTCAGGTGTTTCTGGAAACACCATATATTTT.

The gene calls are TRBV19 and TRBJ1-2; TRBD1 is a possible D gene (5 bases). Per germline, CDR1 LNHDA and CDR2 SQIVND (reference sequence). CDR3 length: 15 amino acids. Trimming removed 11 bases from V and 1 base from J, with 20 bases in between. CDR3 amino acids: CALLAAGRDNYGYTF. The CDR3 DNA is TGTGCCCTCTTAGCCGCGGGGCGAGATAACTATGGCTACACCTTC.

The chain recombines TRBV5-1 with TRBJ1-2; 10 nucleotides line up with TRBD1. Germline V gene sequence: CDR1 SGHRS, CDR2 YFSETQ. V shed 5 bases, J shed 7 bases, and the junction held 5 bases outside the gene matches. The CDR3 has 13 residues. The CDR3: CASREDRGLGYTF. DNA for the CDR3: TGCGCCAGCAGGGAAGACAGGGGGCTTGGCTACACCTTC.